One sample yielded the 7 T cell receptor beta chains listed below, sequenced in a study of blood T cell repertoires in COVID-19. TCRdb's table, derived via immunoSEQ multiplex PCR, lists solely in-frame clones and lacks some. The table includes around 170,000 clones, 86% detected once. Sequenced sample: PBMCs or T cells enriched from blood (not recorded which). Receptor source: a woman in her thirties who had recovered from COVID-19.

This sequence joins TRBV28 and TRBJ2-7; 11 nucleotides agree with TRBD1. CDR3 length: 13 amino acids. V was pared by 8 bases and J by 12 bases, with 12 bases of the junction left unmatched. Per the germline V gene, CDR1 is MDHEN and CDR2 is SYDVKM. This CDR3 is CASAWGQGVFRYF. The CDR3 DNA is TGTGCCAGCGCGTGGGGACAGGGGGTATTCCGGTACTTC.

This CDR3 reads CASSTGTGSPGELFF. The CDR3 region has the DNA TGTGCCAGTTCAACCGGGACAGGGAGCCCCGGGGAGCTGTTTTTT. The chain carries TRBV19 and TRBJ2-2; 9 bases are shared with TRBD1. Trimming took 8 bases from V and 6 from J; bases not matched to a gene: 10. Germline assignment: CDR1 LNHDA and CDR2 SQIVND (reference sequence). The CDR3 runs 15 residues.

The chain is built from TRBV7-9 and TRBJ2-1; 7 positions agree with TRBD1. This CDR3 spans 17 amino acids. The germline CDR1 and CDR2 sequences are SEHNR and FQNEAQ (reference sequence). With 5 bases clipped from V and 0 bases from J, the junction kept 10 bases outside the gene matches. CDR3 residues: CASSRVGGRASYNEQFF. CDR3 nucleotide sequence: TGTGCCAGCAGCAGAGTAGGGGGCCGGGCCTCCTACAATGAGCAGTTCTTC.

This chain connects TRBV5-1 to TRBJ2-1; 10 bases agree with TRBD2. The trim removed 7 bases at V and 5 bases at J, leaving 12 bases unmatched. CDR1 SGHRS and CDR2 YFSETQ come from the germline V gene. The CDR3 sequence is 16 residues long. DNA for the CDR3: TGCGCCAGCCGAAAGACTAGCGGGCGGATTGACAATGAGCAGTTCTTC. It yields the protein CASRKTSGRIDNEQFF.

The V call is TRBV24-1, the J call TRBJ2-1; TRBD1 aligns across 9 bases. The CDR3 length is 16 residues. In germline, CDR1 is KGHDR, CDR2 SFDVKD. V trimming: 4 bases; J trimming: 2 bases; junction bases outside the gene matches: 5. DNA of the CDR3: TGTGCCACCAGTGACATACAGGGGGCGGCCTACAATGAGCAGTTCTTC. Translating gives CATSDIQGAAYNEQFF.

The chain has TRBV7-6 and TRBJ2-2; TRBD1 agrees at 9 bases. Trimming at V came to 2 bases and at J to 2 bases, leaving 3 bases not matched to a gene. CDR1 is SGHVS and CDR2 is FNYEAQ in the germline V gene. The CDR3 has 16 amino acids. The CDR3 sequence: CASSLTGGTNTGELFF. The CDR3 nucleotides are TGTGCCAGCAGCTTAACAGGGGGCACAAACACCGGGGAGCTGTTTTTT.

About this clone itself: A junction boundary mismatches the germline segment, possibly from a read error. The V and J genes are TRBV19 and TRBJ2-7; 7 nucleotides match TRBD2. This CDR3 region has 11 residues. Germline V gene lookup returns CDR1 LNHDA and CDR2 SQIVND (reference sequence). CDR3 residues: CASSITTSPNF. In DNA form, the CDR3 reads TGTGCCAGTAGTATAACGACTAGCCCCAACTTC. The whole variable domain, filled in from reference TRBV19 and TRBJ2-7, reads DGGITQSPKYLFRKEGQNVTLSCEQNLNHDAMYWYRQDPGQGLRLIYYSQIVNDFQKGDIAEGYSVSREKKESFPLTVTSAQKNPTAFYLCASSITTSPNFGPGTRLTVT.